A single T cell receptor beta chain is shown here with its context. Its specificity is unknown. The data are from a study of shared clonotypes between healthy human individuals. Broader study findings: Enrolling few donors narrowed the genetic and exposure-history diversity that was represented.

TCRdb's table, derived via immunoSEQ multiplex PCR, lists solely in-frame clones and lacks some. This table has around 980,000 clones, about 80% appearing once. CDR3 length equals 14 residues. The ends lost 4 bases at V and 10 bases at J; junction bases unmatched: 13. Germline values: CDR1 SGHRS, CDR2 YFSETQ. The gene calls are TRBV5-1 and TRBJ2-7; 8 nucleotides line up with TRBD2. The receptor comes from a man aged 18 to 30 in good health. Some clones in this sample may be carry-over from other donors' samples. The sample consisted of memory CD4+ T cells from PBMCs. Documented subset: CD45RA-negative fraction. The CDR3 here is CASSPAGEEKKQYF. The CDR3 nucleotides read TGCGCCAGCAGCCCAGCGGGAGAGGAGAAAAAACAGTACTTC. Looking up the rest from reference TRBV5-1 and TRBJ2-7 gives the full variable domain: KAGVTQTPRYLIKTRGQQVTLSCSPISGHRSVSWYQQTPGQGLQFLFEYFSETQRNKGNFPGRFSGRQFSNSRSEMNVSTLELGDSALYLCASSPAGEEKKQYFGPGTRLTVT.